The T cell receptor beta chain under discussion was sequenced for a study of vaccination and CD4 T cells after COVID-19. The overall study: Everyone enrolled got two doses of BNT162b2 or mRNA-1273 vaccine. Overlapping spike peptides from SARS-CoV-2, HCoV-NL63, HCoV-OC43 and HCoV-229E served to stimulate the cells.

The treatment was: approximately 9-day PBMC culture with coronavirus spike peptide pools or control peptides (ViraFEST assay). For ViraFEST, peptide pools expanded antigen-specific T cells, after which the TCRs were sequenced. Cultured CD4+ T-cell DNA underwent Oncomine TCR Beta short-read sequencing. The source of extracted genomic DNA was cultured CD4+ T cells. TCRdb analysed the PCR reads with MiXCR anew, one entry per CDR3 protein. The data show 24,000 or so distinct CDR3 sequences, around three fifths seen once. V gave up 4 bases and J gave up 5 bases, with 5 bases separating them. Germline V gives CDR1 SNHLY, CDR2 FYNNEI. This CDR3 comprises 11 residues. On this clonotype: Its matching antigen is unknown.

The origin of this receptor is a human donor who had recovered from COVID-19. The sample taken for sequencing was CD4+ T cells from blood, cultured in vitro. This chain joins TRBV2 and TRBJ1-2; D gene uncertain. Here the CDR3 DNA reads TGTGCCAGCAGTGCAGAGTATGGCTACACCTTC. Amino acid sequence: CASSAEYGYTF. Supplemented by reference TRBV2 and TRBJ1-2, the full variable domain reads EPEVTQTPSHQVTQMGQEVILRCVPISNHLYFYWYRQILGQKVEFLVSFYNNEISEKSEIFDDQFSVERPDGSNFTLKIRSTKLEDSAMYFCASSAEYGYTFGSGTRLTVV.